This T cell receptor beta chain was sequenced for a study of OX40 agonist ivuxolimab in advanced cancers. Background on the study: Of mixed ages from roughly 23 to 85 and averaging approximately 60 years, the group was approximately 80% male.

Only in-frame clones appear in the TCRdb table, and some are missing; sequencing was by immunoSEQ multiplex PCR. The data show around 62,000 clones, over 75% seen once. The CDR3 sequence is 17 residues long. Germline CDR1 reads SEHNR; CDR2 reads FQNEAQ (reference sequence). Deletions cut 5 bases from V and 2 bases from J, with 18 bases between. Blood was sampled at baseline, cycle 4 day 1, and cycle 7 day 1. The sample in question was CD4+ or CD8+ T cells sorted from blood, obtained in a trial of the OX40 agonist ivuxolimab. This sequence joins TRBV7-9 and TRBJ2-2; a possible D gene is TRBD2 (6 bases). The TCR was taken from an adult with an advanced solid tumor such as melanoma, head and neck, liver or kidney cancer. DNA of the CDR3: TGTGCCAGCAGCGAACTTAGCGGTATGAGAAACACCGGGGAGCTGTTTTTT. Amino acid sequence: CASSELSGMRNTGELFF.